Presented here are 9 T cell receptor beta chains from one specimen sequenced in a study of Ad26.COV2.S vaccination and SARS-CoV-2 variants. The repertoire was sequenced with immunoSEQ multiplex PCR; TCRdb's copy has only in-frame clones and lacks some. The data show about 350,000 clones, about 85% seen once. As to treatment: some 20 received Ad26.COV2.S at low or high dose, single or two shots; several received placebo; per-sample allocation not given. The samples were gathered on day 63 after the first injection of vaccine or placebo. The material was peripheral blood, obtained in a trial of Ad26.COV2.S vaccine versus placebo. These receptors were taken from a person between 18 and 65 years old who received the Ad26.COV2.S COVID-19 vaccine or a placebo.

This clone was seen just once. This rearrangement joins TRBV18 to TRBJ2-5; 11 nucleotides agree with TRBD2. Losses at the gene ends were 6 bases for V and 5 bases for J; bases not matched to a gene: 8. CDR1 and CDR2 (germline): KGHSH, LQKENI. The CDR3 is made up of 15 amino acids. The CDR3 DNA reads TGTGCCAGCTCCCCTCTAGCGGGAGGTAGGGAGACCCAGTACTTC. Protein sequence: CASSPLAGGRETQYF.

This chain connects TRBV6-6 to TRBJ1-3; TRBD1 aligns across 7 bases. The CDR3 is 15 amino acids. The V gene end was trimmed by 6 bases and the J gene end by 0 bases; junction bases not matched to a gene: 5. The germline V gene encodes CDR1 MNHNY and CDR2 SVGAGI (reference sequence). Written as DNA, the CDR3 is TGTGCCAGCAGCATGGACAGGTCCTCTGGAAACACCATATATTTT. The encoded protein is CASSMDRSSGNTIYF.

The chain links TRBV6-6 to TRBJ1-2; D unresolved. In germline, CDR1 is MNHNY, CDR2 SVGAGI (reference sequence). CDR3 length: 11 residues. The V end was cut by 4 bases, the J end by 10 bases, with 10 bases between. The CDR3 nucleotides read TGTGCCAGCAGTTCGACACTTTTCTACACCTTC. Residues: CASSSTLFYTF.

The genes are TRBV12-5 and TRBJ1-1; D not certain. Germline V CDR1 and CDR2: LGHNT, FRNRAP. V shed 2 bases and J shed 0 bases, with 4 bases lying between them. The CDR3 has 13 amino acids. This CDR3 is CASGLRVNTEAFF. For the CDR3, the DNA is TGTGCTAGTGGTTTGAGGGTGAACACTGAAGCTTTCTTT.

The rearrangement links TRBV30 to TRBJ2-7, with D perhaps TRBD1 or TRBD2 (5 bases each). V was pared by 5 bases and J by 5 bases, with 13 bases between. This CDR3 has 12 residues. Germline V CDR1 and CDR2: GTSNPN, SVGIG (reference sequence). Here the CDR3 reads CAWQRGADEQYF. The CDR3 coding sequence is TGTGCCTGGCAAAGAGGGGCCGACGAGCAGTACTTC.

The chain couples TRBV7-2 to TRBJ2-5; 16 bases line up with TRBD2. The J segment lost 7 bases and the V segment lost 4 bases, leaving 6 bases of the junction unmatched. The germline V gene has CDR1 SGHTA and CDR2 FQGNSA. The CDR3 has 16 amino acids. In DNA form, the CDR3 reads TGTGCCAGCAGCTCGGGACTAGCGGGGGGGCTGGGGACCCAGTACTTC. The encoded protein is CASSSGLAGGLGTQYF.

The CDR3 bases are TGTGCCAGCAGGTACGGCGGGCTTCGCTCCTACGAGCAGTACTTC. It codes for CASRYGGLRSYEQYF. The rearrangement uses TRBV6-2 or TRBV6-3 and TRBJ2-7; TRBD2 might be the D (5 bases). The CDR3 loop spans 15 amino acids. Germline V gene sequence: CDR1 MNHEY, CDR2 SVGEGT. With 6 bases removed from V and 0 bases from J, the gap between germline ends came to 15 bases.

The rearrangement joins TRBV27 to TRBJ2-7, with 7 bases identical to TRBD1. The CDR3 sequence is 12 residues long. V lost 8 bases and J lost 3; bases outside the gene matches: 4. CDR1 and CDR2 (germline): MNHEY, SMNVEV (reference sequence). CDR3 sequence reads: CASRQGNYEQYF. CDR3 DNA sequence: TGTGCCAGCCGACAGGGTAACTACGAGCAGTACTTC.

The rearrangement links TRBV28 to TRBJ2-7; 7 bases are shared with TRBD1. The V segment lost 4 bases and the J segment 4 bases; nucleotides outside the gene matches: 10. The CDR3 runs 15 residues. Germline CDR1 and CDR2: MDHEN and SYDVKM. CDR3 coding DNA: TGTGCCAGCAGTTCCACGGGACAGAGATATTACGAGCAGTACTTC. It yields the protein CASSSTGQRYYEQYF.